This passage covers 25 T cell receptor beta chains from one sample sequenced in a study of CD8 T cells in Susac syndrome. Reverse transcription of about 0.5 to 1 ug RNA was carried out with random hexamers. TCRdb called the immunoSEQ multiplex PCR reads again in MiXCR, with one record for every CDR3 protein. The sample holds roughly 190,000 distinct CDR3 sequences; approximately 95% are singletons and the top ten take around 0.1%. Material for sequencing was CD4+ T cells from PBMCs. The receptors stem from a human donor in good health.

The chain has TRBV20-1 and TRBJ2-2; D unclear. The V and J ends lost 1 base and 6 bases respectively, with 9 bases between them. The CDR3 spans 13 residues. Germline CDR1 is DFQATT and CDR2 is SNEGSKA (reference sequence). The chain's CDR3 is CSARAHGPGELFF. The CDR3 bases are TGCAGTGCTAGAGCCCATGGTCCCGGGGAGCTGTTTTTT.

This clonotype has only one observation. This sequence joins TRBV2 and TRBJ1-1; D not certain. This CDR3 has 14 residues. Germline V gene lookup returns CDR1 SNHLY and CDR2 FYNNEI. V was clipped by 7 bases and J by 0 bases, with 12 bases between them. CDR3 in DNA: TGTGCCAGCAATGCCAGGACCGTGAACACTGAAGCTTTCTTT. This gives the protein CASNARTVNTEAFF.

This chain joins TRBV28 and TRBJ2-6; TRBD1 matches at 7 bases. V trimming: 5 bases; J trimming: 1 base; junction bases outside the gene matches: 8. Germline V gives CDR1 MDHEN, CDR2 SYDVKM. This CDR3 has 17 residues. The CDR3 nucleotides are TGTGCCAGCAGTCCCACCTCAGGGGGATCTGGGGCCAACGTCCTGACTTTC. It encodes CASSPTSGGSGANVLTF. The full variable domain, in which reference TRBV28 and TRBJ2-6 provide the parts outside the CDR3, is DVKVTQSSRYLVKRTGEKVFLECVQDMDHENMFWYRQDPGLGLRLIYFSYDVKMKEKGDIPEGYSVSREKKERFSLILESASTNQTSMYLCASSPTSGGSGANVLTFGAGSRLTVL.

CDR3 loop: CASSQEDPNEQFF. CDR3 sequence (DNA): TGCGCCAGCAGCCAAGAGGACCCCAATGAGCAGTTCTTC. The V and J genes are TRBV4-1 and TRBJ2-1; no clear D gene. This CDR3 contains 13 residues. Trimming took off 0 bases at V and 6 bases at J, with 6 bases between the two ends. The V gene's germline CDR1 is MGHRA and CDR2 YSYEKL.

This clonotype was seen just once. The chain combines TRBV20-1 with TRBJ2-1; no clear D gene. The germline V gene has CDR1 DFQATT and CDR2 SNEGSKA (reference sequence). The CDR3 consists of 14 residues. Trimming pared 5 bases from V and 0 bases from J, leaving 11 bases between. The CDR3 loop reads CSALSVSSYNEQFF. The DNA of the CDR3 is TGCAGTGCTCTTTCGGTGAGCTCCTACAATGAGCAGTTCTTC.

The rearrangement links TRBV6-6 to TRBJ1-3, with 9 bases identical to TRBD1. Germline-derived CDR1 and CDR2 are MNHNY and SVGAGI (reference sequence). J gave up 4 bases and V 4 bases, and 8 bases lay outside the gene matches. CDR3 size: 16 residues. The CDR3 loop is CASSFTGGRTGNTIYF. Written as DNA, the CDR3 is TGTGCCAGCAGTTTCACAGGGGGCAGGACCGGAAACACCATATATTTT.

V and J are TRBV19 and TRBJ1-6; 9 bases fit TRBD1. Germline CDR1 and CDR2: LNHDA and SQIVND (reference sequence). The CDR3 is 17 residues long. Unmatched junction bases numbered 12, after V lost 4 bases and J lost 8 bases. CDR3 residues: CASSTFRGTGRDSPLHF. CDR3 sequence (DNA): TGTGCCAGTAGTACCTTTCGGGGGACAGGGAGAGATTCACCCCTCCACTTT.

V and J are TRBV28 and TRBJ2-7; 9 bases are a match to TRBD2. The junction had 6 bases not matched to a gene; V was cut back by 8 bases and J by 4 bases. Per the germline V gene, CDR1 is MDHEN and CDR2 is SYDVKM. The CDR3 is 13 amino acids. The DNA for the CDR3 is TGTGCCAGCGCGGCGGGGGGGCTTTACGAGCAGTACTTC. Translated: CASAAGGLYEQYF.

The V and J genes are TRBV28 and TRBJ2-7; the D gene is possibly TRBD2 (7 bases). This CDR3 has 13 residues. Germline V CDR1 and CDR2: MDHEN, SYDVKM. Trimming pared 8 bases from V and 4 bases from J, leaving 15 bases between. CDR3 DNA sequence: TGTGCCAGCGAAGGGGGGGGGCTATACGAGCAGTACTTC. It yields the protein CASEGGGLYEQYF.

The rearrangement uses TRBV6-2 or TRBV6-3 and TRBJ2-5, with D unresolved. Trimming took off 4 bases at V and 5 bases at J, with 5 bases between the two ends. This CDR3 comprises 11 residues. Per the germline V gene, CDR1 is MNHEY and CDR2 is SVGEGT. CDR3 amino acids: CASSSAETQYF. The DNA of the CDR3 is TGTGCCAGCAGTTCCGCGGAGACCCAGTACTTC.

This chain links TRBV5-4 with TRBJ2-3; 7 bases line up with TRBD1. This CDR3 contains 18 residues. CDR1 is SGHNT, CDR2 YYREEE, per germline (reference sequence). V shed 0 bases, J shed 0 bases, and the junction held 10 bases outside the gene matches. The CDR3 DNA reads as TGTGCCAGCAGCTTGGGCCCACAGGGGATCTCTAGCACAGATACGCAGTATTTT. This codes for CASSLGPQGISSTDTQYF.

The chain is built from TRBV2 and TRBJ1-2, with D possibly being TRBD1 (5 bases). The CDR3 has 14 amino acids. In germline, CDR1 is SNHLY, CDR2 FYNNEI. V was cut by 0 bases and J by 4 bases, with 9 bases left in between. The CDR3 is CASSEAGTVYGYTF. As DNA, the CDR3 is TGTGCCAGCAGTGAAGCGGGGACGGTCTATGGCTACACCTTC.

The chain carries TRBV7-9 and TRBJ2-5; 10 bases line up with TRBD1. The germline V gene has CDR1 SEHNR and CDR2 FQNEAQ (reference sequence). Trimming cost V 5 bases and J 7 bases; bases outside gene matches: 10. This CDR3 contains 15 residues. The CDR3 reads CASSLTRDRGRTQYF. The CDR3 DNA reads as TGTGCCAGCAGCCTGACCCGGGACAGGGGAAGGACCCAGTACTTC.

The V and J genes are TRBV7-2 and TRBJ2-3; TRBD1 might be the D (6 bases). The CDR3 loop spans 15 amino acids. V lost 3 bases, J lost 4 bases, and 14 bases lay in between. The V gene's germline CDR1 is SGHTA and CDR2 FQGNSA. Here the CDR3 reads CASSLAGVEADTQYF. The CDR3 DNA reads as TGTGCCAGCAGCTTGGCAGGGGTGGAAGCAGATACGCAGTATTTT.

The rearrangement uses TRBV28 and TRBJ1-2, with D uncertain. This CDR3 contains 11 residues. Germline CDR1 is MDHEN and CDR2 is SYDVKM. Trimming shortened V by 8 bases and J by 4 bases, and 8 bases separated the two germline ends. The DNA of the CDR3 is TGTGCCAGCGGGGAGGCCTATGGCTACACCTTC. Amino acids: CASGEAYGYTF.

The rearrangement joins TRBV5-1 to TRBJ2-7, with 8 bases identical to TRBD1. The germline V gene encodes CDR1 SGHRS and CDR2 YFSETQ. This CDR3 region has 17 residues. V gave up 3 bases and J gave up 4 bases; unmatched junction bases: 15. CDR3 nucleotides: TGCGCCAGCAGCTCCCAGGGATCCCGGACAGGGTCTTACGAGCAGTACTTC. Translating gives CASSSQGSRTGSYEQYF.

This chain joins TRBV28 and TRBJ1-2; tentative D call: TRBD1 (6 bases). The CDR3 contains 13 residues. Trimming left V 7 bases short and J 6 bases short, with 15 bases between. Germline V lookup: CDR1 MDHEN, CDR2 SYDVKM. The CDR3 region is CASNVQGADGYTF. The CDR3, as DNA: TGTGCCAGCAACGTACAGGGAGCCGATGGCTACACCTTC.

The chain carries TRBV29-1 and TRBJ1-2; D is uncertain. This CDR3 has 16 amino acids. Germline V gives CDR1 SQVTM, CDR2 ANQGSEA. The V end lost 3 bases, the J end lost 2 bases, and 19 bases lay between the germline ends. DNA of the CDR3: TGCAGCGTTGACCGGCCCAAAGCAGGAGTCAACTATGGCTACACCTTC. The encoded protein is CSVDRPKAGVNYGYTF. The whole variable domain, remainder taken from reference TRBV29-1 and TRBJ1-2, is SAVISQKPSRDICQRGTSLTIQCQVDSQVTMMFWYRQQPGQSLTLIATANQGSEATYESGFVIDKFPISRPNLTFSTLTVSNMSPEDSSIYLCSVDRPKAGVNYGYTFGSGTRLTVV.

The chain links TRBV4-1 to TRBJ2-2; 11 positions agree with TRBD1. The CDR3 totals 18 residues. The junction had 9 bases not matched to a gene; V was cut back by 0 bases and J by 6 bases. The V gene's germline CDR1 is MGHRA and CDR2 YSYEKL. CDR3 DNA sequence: TGCGCCAGCAGCCAAGATGGACAGGGGGCGGCTCAAGCCGGGGAGCTGTTTTTT. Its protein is CASSQDGQGAAQAGELFF.

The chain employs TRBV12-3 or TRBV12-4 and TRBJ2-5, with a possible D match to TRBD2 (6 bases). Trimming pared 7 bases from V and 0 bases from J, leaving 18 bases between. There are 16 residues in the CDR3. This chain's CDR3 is CASTSRGEEYQETQYF. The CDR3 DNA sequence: TGTGCCAGCACTTCTCGCGGGGAGGAGTACCAAGAGACCCAGTACTTC.

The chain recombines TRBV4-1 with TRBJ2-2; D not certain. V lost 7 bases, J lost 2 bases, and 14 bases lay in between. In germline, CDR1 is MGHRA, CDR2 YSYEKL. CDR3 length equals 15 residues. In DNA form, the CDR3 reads TGCGCCAGCACCCCTTGGACGGCTAACACCGGGGAGCTGTTTTTT. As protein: CASTPWTANTGELFF.

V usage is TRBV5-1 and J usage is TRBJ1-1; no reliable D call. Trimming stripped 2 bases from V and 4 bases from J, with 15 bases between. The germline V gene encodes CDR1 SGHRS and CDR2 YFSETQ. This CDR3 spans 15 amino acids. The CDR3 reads CASSFSWALGTEAFF. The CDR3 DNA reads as TGCGCCAGCAGCTTTTCTTGGGCGCTTGGCACTGAAGCTTTCTTT.

The CDR3 coding sequence is TGCGCCAGCAGCCCCCTACGGGGGGAGGAGCAGTTCTTC. Its protein is CASSPLRGEEQFF. The genes are TRBV5-1 and TRBJ2-1; 7 nucleotides match TRBD2. V trimming: 4 bases; J trimming: 10 bases; junction bases outside the gene matches: 8. The CDR3 is 13 amino acids. Germline CDR1 SGHRS, CDR2 YFSETQ.

The CDR3 here is CASAGQGWGYQETQYF. CDR3 coding DNA: TGTGCCAGCGCTGGACAGGGATGGGGGTACCAAGAGACCCAGTACTTC. The chain links TRBV2 to TRBJ2-5; 8 nucleotides line up with TRBD1. With 8 bases clipped from V and 0 bases from J, the junction kept 11 bases outside the gene matches. CDR1 and CDR2 (germline): SNHLY, FYNNEI. The CDR3 totals 16 residues.

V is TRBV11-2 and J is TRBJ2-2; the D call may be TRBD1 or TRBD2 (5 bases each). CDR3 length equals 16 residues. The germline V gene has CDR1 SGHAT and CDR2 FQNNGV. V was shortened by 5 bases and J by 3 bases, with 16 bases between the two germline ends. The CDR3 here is CASSPQSGPYTGELFF. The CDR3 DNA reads TGTGCCAGCAGCCCTCAATCGGGACCCTACACCGGGGAGCTGTTTTTT.